Listed below are T cell receptor beta chains from one sample, sequenced in a study of graft-versus-host responses after intestinal transplantation. Clones were sequenced by immunoSEQ multiplex PCR, and TCRdb holds only the in-frame ones, with some missing. Of 60,000 or so clones in the sample, about 93% were seen once. The sequencing here drew on PBMCs, taken around 120 days after intestinal transplantation. The receptor set was obtained from a human patient who received an intestinal transplant, so some T cells may come from the graft donor. Each CDR3 is given without its conserved first and last residue.

CDR3 protein	V gene	J gene
ASSWDGNTEAF	TRBV5-6	TRBJ1-1
ASSEGQGRGYEQY	TRBV6-1	TRBJ2-7
ASSSDRVGVYEQY	TRBV28	TRBJ2-7
SVDKWAGGRNEQY	TRBV29-1	TRBJ2-7
ASSVGDSTYNEQF	TRBV9	TRBJ2-1
AISPGTPNIQY	TRBV2	TRBJ2-4
ASSVGAIQETQY	TRBV5-1	TRBJ2-5
ASRAAGTADTQY	TRBV6-5	TRBJ2-3
ASTRAGVDEQF	TRBV28	TRBJ2-1
ASGTDGDTQY	TRBV6-1	TRBJ2-3
ASSPAPGQGIPYEQY	TRBV7-9	.
ATSRDLSGRTSPEAF	TRBV15	TRBJ1-1
ASSLSGSSYEQY	TRBV27	.
ASSPLPTSTEAF	TRBV4-1	TRBJ1-1
ASRPISGNYNEQF	TRBV2	TRBJ2-1
ASSLNSAYEQY	TRBV4-1	TRBJ2-7
ASSRPYPAGELF	TRBV19	TRBJ2-2
ASSWGTSGVGQY	TRBV5-4	TRBJ2-7
ASSLDRGPGNTIY	TRBV5-1	TRBJ1-3
ASRQGPNTGELF	TRBV27	TRBJ2-2
ASSPGTSDANEQF	TRBV6-6	TRBJ2-1
ASSLGQNTGELF	TRBV5-1	TRBJ2-2
ASSPGPQPHYEQY	TRBV5-1	TRBJ2-7
ASSYSVGAYEQY	TRBV6-5	TRBJ2-7
ASSFLAEGTQY	TRBV7-8	TRBJ2-5
ASSQGQGADYEQY	TRBV4-1	TRBJ2-7
ASSSRLAGVTDTQY	TRBV5-1	TRBJ2-3
ASSPWDRWGEKLF	TRBV4-1	TRBJ1-4
SARNENEQF	TRBV20-1	TRBJ2-1
ASSLYGEQY	TRBV5-1	TRBJ2-7
ASSLLAGVNEQF	TRBV28	TRBJ2-1